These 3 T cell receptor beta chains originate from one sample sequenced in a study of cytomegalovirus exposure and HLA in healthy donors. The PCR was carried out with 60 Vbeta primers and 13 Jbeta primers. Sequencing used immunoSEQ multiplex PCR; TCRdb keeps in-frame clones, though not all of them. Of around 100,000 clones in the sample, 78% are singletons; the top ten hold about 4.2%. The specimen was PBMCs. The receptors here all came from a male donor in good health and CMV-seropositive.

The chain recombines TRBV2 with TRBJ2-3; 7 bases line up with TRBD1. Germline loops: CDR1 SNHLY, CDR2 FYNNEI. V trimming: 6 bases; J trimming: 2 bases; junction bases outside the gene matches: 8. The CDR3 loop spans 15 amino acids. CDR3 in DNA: TGTGCCAGCAGGAAGGACAGGAGAAACACAGATACGCAGTATTTT. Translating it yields CASRKDRRNTDTQYF.

The CDR3 DNA follows: TGCAGCGTTGTAGCGGGGACCGCTGGAAACACCATATATTTT. Its translation is CSVVAGTAGNTIYF. The rearrangement uses TRBV29-1 and TRBJ1-3; D is perhaps TRBD1 (5 bases). Trimming removed 4 bases from V and 2 bases from J, with 12 bases in between. Germline lookup yields CDR1 SQVTM and CDR2 ANQGSEA. The CDR3 is 14 residues long.

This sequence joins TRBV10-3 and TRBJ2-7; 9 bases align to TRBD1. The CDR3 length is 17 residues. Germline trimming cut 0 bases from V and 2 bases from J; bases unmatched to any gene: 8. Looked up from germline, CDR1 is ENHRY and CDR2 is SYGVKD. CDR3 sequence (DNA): TGTGCCATCAGTGAGTCGACTGGACAGGGGCGTACCTACGAGCAGTACTTC. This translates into CAISESTGQGRTYEQYF.